The clone carrying this TCR beta chain was recorded many times. Its antigen is unidentified. The data stem from a study of CD8 T cells in ankylosing spondylitis. TCRdb reprocessed the 5' RACE reads with MiXCR, giving one entry per CDR3 protein. Among about 400,000 distinct CDR3 sequences listed, 20% to 25% were seen once. Study-wide findings and caveats: According to the report, clones linked to the disease were significantly enriched in matched synovial fluid samples taken from ankylosing spondylitis patients. Blood from ankylosing spondylitis patients appeared to carry a characteristic eight-variant TCR beta motif.

CDR3 size: 13 residues. V was clipped by 3 bases and J by 8 bases, with 12 bases between them. CDR1 is SGDLS and CDR2 is YYNGEE in the germline V gene. Sequencing input: blood, either unsorted or a sorted T cell fraction (not recorded which). The chain is built from TRBV9 and TRBJ2-1; D may match TRBD1 or TRBD2 (5 bases each). The sequence was collected from a male donor with ankylosing spondylitis. The CDR3 reads CASSGARGDEQFF. The CDR3 nucleotides read TGTGCCAGCAGCGGAGCAAGGGGAGATGAGCAGTTCTTC.